These 27 T cell receptor beta chains were sequenced from one sample in a study of molecular identifiers for immune sequencing clone quantification. TCRdb called the PCR reads again in MiXCR, with one record for every CDR3 protein. Of 550,000 to 750,000 distinct CDR3 sequences listed, roughly 21% are singletons. Sequencing was carried out using naive CD8+ T cells from blood, with Jurkat cell RNA spiked in. Subset specified: FACS-sorted CD8+CD4-CCR7+CD45RA+ naive T cells. The source is a human donor in good health. Some libraries in this study had Jurkat cell RNA spiked in.

This clonotype was seen ten or more times. The genes are TRBV4-3 and TRBJ2-5; D unclear. With 0 bases removed from V and 4 bases from J, the gap between germline ends came to 6 bases. Germline V gene sequence: CDR1 LGHNA, CDR2 YSLEER. CDR3 length: 13 amino acids. The CDR3 DNA follows: TGCGCCAGCAGCCAAGATGTCTTAGAGACCCAGTACTTC. Translating gives CASSQDVLETQYF.

As regards this clonotype: This CDR3 is missing its conserved last phenylalanine or tryptophan, likely due to a read error. The chain carries TRBV6-1 and TRBJ2-7; the match to TRBD1 covers 8 bases. The CDR3 extends over 15 amino acids. CDR1 MNHNS and CDR2 SASEGT come from the germline V gene. After removal of 5 bases from V and 3 bases from J, the junction contained 9 bases not matched to a gene. In DNA, the CDR3 is TGTGCCAGCAGTACCGGACAGGGAATGGTCTACGAGCAGTACTCC. Translated, it gives CASSTGQGMVYEQYS.

In its sample, this clonotype was seen many times. The rearrangement links TRBV3-1 to TRBJ2-3, with 8 positions matching TRBD1. With 1 base clipped from V and 2 bases from J, the junction kept 5 bases outside the gene matches. CDR1 is LGHDT and CDR2 is YNNKEL in the germline V gene (reference sequence). This CDR3 is built from 16 residues. CDR3 DNA sequence: TGTGCCAGCAGCCAAGCGGGACAGGCGTTCACAGATACGCAGTATTTT. It encodes CASSQAGQAFTDTQYF.

This clonotype was detected a few times. The gene calls are TRBV6-5 and TRBJ2-7; a possible D gene is TRBD1 (6 bases). V was shortened by 0 bases and J by 1 base, with 13 bases between the two germline ends. CDR3 length: 16 amino acids. The germline CDR1 and CDR2 sequences are MNHEY and SVGAGI. CDR3 DNA: TGTGCCAGCAGTTACTCGTGGGGGACACCTTCCTACGAGCAGTACTTC. It is translated as CASSYSWGTPSYEQYF.

As to this clonotype: One junction end disagrees with the germline gene, perhaps due to a read error. This chain uses TRBV7-7 with TRBJ2-1; D possibly corresponds to TRBD2 (6 bases). The CDR3 runs 13 residues. Looked up from germline, CDR1 is SSHAT and CDR2 is FNYEAQ (reference sequence). Written as DNA, the CDR3 is TGTGCTAGCAGCCCTCGCCCGGGGGTCGAGCAGTTCTTC. Residues: CASSPRPGVEQFF.

At least ten counts were recorded for this clonotype. The V call is TRBV6-2 or TRBV6-3, the J call TRBJ1-2; TRBD1 matches 7 bases. The ends lost 7 bases at V and 2 bases at J; junction bases unmatched: 7. The CDR3 runs 14 residues. From germline, CDR1 is MNHEY and CDR2 SVGEGT. This chain's CDR3 is CASTWTGANYGYTF. CDR3 bases: TGTGCCAGCACCTGGACAGGTGCCAACTATGGCTACACCTTC.

This clonotype came up many times. The chain has TRBV6-1 and TRBJ2-1; no definite D call. Germline loops: CDR1 MNHNS, CDR2 SASEGT. The CDR3 extends over 11 amino acids. V lost 7 bases, J lost 9 bases, and 10 bases lay in between. The CDR3 DNA reads as TGTGCCAGCACAACTCTCGGTGAGCAGTTCTTC. It codes for CASTTLGEQFF.

In this sample, this clonotype turned up a few times. This chain connects TRBV19 to TRBJ2-2; maybe TRBD2 (6 bases). This CDR3 is 13 amino acids long. Germline-derived CDR1 and CDR2 are LNHDA and SQIVND (reference sequence). V shed 8 bases and J shed 6 bases, with 13 bases lying between them. The CDR3 reads CASSYGSAGELFF. The CDR3 DNA sequence: TGTGCCAGTTCTTACGGGAGTGCCGGGGAGCTGTTTTTT.

This clonotype was detected only a few times. Germline and junction disagree at one end, which may indicate a read error. This chain connects TRBV7-7 to TRBJ2-7; TRBD1 agrees at 7 bases. CDR1 SSHAT and CDR2 FNYEAQ come from the germline V gene (reference sequence). The CDR3 consists of 15 residues. CDR3 in DNA: TGTGCTAGCAGCCTATCCGACAGGGCCTACAATGAGCAGTACTTC. This codes for CASSLSDRAYNEQYF.

In the case of this clonotype: One end of the junction is discordant with germline, which a read error may explain. V usage is TRBV4-3 and J usage is TRBJ2-7; D gene ambiguous. The length of the CDR3 is 14 residues. The germline V gene has CDR1 LGHNA and CDR2 YSLEER. CDR3 sequence (DNA): TGCGCCACCAGCCAAGATCCAATTGGCTACGAGCAGTACTTC. Translated, it gives CATSQDPIGYEQYF.

This clonotype came up many times. The chain joins TRBV19 to TRBJ2-3; D uncertain. Trimming took 1 base from V and 6 from J, leaving 17 bases between them. This CDR3 has 16 amino acids. Germline loops: CDR1 LNHDA, CDR2 SQIVND (reference sequence). The chain's CDR3 is CASSIGPWAGGDTQYF. The CDR3 DNA follows: TGTGCCAGTAGTATAGGTCCATGGGCCGGTGGTGATACGCAGTATTTT. Looking up the rest from reference TRBV19 and TRBJ2-3 gives the full variable domain: DGGITQSPKYLFRKEGQNVTLSCEQNLNHDAMYWYRQDPGQGLRLIYYSQIVNDFQKGDIAEGYSVSREKKESFPLTVTSAQKNPTAFYLCASSIGPWAGGDTQYFGPGTRLTVL.

Notes on this clonotype: The junction does not match germline at one end; this may be a read error. Written as DNA, the CDR3 is TGTGCCAGCAGCTTAGTTGAGGCCGGGGAGCTGGTTTTT. Protein product: CASSLVEAGELVF. V gene TRBV11-2 combines with J gene TRBJ2-2, with D tentatively TRBD2 (5 bases). The CDR3 length is 13 residues. Looked up from germline, CDR1 is SGHAT and CDR2 is FQNNGV. The full variable domain, its missing parts supplied by reference TRBV11-2 and TRBJ2-2, is EAGVAQSPRYKIIEKRQSVAFWCNPISGHATLYWYQQILGQGPKLLIQFQNNGVVDDSQLPKDRFSAERLKGVDSTLKIQPAKLEDSAVYLCASSLVEAGELVFGEGSRLTVL.

For this clonotype: This may arise from a read error, as a much more abundant clone is one base away. The chain is built from TRBV7-8 and TRBJ2-1; D perhaps matches TRBD1 (6 bases). The CDR3 is made up of 15 amino acids. Between the trimmed V and J ends, which lost 5 bases and 9 bases, there was a span of 20 bases. CDR1 is SGHVS, CDR2 FQNEAQ, per germline. CDR3 region: CASSRGQYSHSEQFF. The CDR3 DNA sequence: TGTGCCAGCAGCCGAGGACAGTACAGCCACAGTGAGCAGTTCTTC.

This clonotype was seen at least ten times. A much larger clone lies a single base off, so this may be a read error. This chain links TRBV13 with TRBJ1-5; the D is unclear. Trimming pared 0 bases from V and 2 bases from J, leaving 5 bases between. The germline V gene has CDR1 PRHDT and CDR2 FYEKMQ (reference sequence). This CDR3 is built from 14 residues. The CDR3 DNA follows: TGTGCCAGCAGCTTAGGACATGGCAATCAGCCCCAGCATTTT. Residues: CASSLGHGNQPQHF.

This clonotype was seen many times. The rearrangement joins TRBV24-1 to TRBJ2-2, with D maybe TRBD2 (5 bases). The CDR3 is 17 residues long. V was cut by 3 bases and J by 0 bases, with 13 bases left in between. Germline V gene lookup returns CDR1 KGHDR and CDR2 SFDVKD. The CDR3 DNA reads as TGTGCCACCAGTGATCGCCCGGGATTCACGAACACCGGGGAGCTGTTTTTT. Translating it yields CATSDRPGFTNTGELFF.

This clonotype was detected ten times or more. The V gene is TRBV30, the J gene TRBJ2-3; no definite D call. V shed 0 bases and J shed 1 base, with 5 bases lying between them. The CDR3 length is 13 residues. Per the germline V gene, CDR1 is GTSNPN and CDR2 is SVGIG (reference sequence). This chain's CDR3 is CAWSVVGTDTQYF. DNA for the CDR3: TGTGCCTGGAGTGTGGTTGGCACAGATACGCAGTATTTT.

This clonotype was seen only a few times. This may come from a read error, since a much larger clone is one base off. The V call is TRBV4-1, the J call TRBJ2-3; no clear D gene. This CDR3 is built from 15 residues. Germline V lookup: CDR1 MGHRA, CDR2 YSYEKL. The CDR3 loop is CVSSQVSGSTDTQYF. Here the CDR3 DNA reads TGCGTCAGCAGCCAAGTCAGTGGTAGCACAGATACGCAGTATTTT.

Ten or more counts support this clonotype. The chain couples TRBV2 to TRBJ2-2, with 8 nucleotides matching TRBD1. The CDR3 has 16 amino acids. V shed 6 bases, J shed 3 bases, and the junction held 9 bases outside the gene matches. Germline loops: CDR1 SNHLY, CDR2 FYNNEI. For the CDR3, the DNA is TGTGCCAGCAGGAAAAGGGGACAGGCTTACACCGGGGAGCTGTTTTTT. Residues: CASRKRGQAYTGELFF.

A word on this clonotype: Just one base apart from a much larger clone, this may be a read error. V usage is TRBV5-1 and J usage is TRBJ2-1; 11 nucleotides match TRBD2. The germline V gene has CDR1 SGHRS and CDR2 YFSETQ. The CDR3 has 17 amino acids. The CDR3 sequence: CASSTTGTSGGANERFF. CDR3 nucleotide sequence: TGCGCCAGCAGCACTACCGGGACTAGCGGAGGGGCCAATGAGCGGTTCTTC.

This clonotype was detected ten times or more. The chain is built from TRBV3-1 and TRBJ2-3; TRBD1 might be the D (6 bases). Germline V gene lookup returns CDR1 LGHDT and CDR2 YNNKEL (reference sequence). This CDR3 comprises 16 residues. V lost 2 bases, J lost 2 bases, and 14 bases lay in between. CDR3 amino acids: CASSQWTTGNTDTQYF. CDR3 DNA: TGTGCCAGCAGCCAATGGACCACAGGGAACACAGATACGCAGTATTTT.

This chain uses TRBV28 with TRBJ2-1, with 13 bases fitting TRBD2. Germline-derived CDR1 and CDR2 are MDHEN and SYDVKM. This CDR3 is built from 14 residues. V lost 9 bases to trimming and J lost 7 bases; unmatched junction nucleotides: 6. CDR3 DNA: TGTGCCAGTAGGACTAGCGGGAGTGCGAATGAGCAGTTCTTC. This codes for CASRTSGSANEQFF. The full variable domain, rest sourced from reference TRBV28 and TRBJ2-1, is DVKVTQSSRYLVKRTGEKVFLECVQDMDHENMFWYRQDPGLGLRLIYFSYDVKMKEKGDIPEGYSVSREKKERFSLILESASTNQTSMYLCASRTSGSANEQFFGPGTRLTVL.

Concerning this clonotype itself: A much larger clone differs by one base, so this may be a read error. This chain links TRBV13 with TRBJ2-3, with D possibly being TRBD2 (6 bases). Trimming left V 10 bases short and J 4 bases short, with 21 bases between. The CDR3 is 15 residues long. Germline V CDR1 and CDR2: PRHDT, FYEKMQ (reference sequence). CDR3 in amino acids: CATDGEDRRADTQYF. DNA for the CDR3: TGTGCCACCGATGGGGAGGACCGTCGCGCAGATACGCAGTATTTT.

A remark on this clonotype: Given a much more abundant clone one base away, this may be a read error. This chain connects TRBV24-1 to TRBJ2-1; D not resolved. CDR3 length: 12 amino acids. The V gene's germline CDR1 is KGHDR and CDR2 SFDVKD. The CDR3, as DNA: TGTGCCACCGGTGATCGGGTCAATGAGCAGTTCTTC. This gives the protein CATGDRVNEQFF.

The chain links TRBV27 to TRBJ2-7; TRBD1 is a possible D gene (5 bases). The CDR3 covers 14 residues. CDR1 is MNHEY, CDR2 SMNVEV, per germline (reference sequence). Trimming cost V 5 bases and J 1 base, with 12 bases left between them. The CDR3 region is CASSPNQGSYEQYF. The CDR3 bases are TGTGCCAGCAGTCCCAACCAGGGTTCCTACGAGCAGTACTTC.

This clonotype showed up many times. This rearrangement joins TRBV6-2 or TRBV6-3 to TRBJ1-1; D gene ambiguous. V shed 6 bases and J shed 2 bases, with 7 bases lying between them. The CDR3 spans 12 residues. Germline V lookup: CDR1 MNHEY, CDR2 SVGEGT. CDR3 coding DNA: TGTGCCAGCAGGTTCTCCAACACTGAAGCTTTCTTT. Its protein is CASRFSNTEAFF.

This clonotype was recorded many times. The chain couples TRBV5-4 to TRBJ2-7; maybe TRBD1 (6 bases). The germline CDR1 and CDR2 sequences are SGHNT and YYREEE (reference sequence). V was trimmed by 0 bases and J by 2 bases, leaving 9 bases between them. CDR3 size: 14 residues. CDR3 DNA: TGTGCCAGCAGCTTGGTCGGGACACCCTACGAGCAGTACTTC. Its translation is CASSLVGTPYEQYF.

As to this clonotype: A clone one base away is much larger, so this may be a read error. The chain joins TRBV30 to TRBJ1-5; no firm D call. The DNA end lines up better with TRBJ2-3; the J call may be wrong. The CDR3 totals 16 residues. Germline values: CDR1 GTSNPN, CDR2 SVGIG (reference sequence). DNA of the CDR3: TGTGCCTGGAGTGTAAACGGGCCGGTAGGCTATCAGCCCCAGTATTTT. The encoded protein is CAWSVNGPVGYQPQYF.